This TCR beta chain was recorded in a study of hypomethylating agent response in myelodysplastic syndrome. Study-wide results and limits: Non-responders showed more contracted clonotypes post-treatment, while responders showed more novel ones.

Here immunoSEQ multiplex PCR was the method, and the copy in TCRdb shows in-frame clones only, minus some. The data hold 5,500 to 7,500 clones, with almost 85% observed a single time. This CDR3 has 15 amino acids. Trimming removed 4 bases from V and 4 bases from J, with 13 bases in between. Per the germline V gene, CDR1 is LNHNV and CDR2 is YYDKDF (reference sequence). To note about this clone: The antigen is unknown.

The sample consisted of bone marrow, taken before or after starting hypomethylating agent treatment for myelodysplastic syndrome (not recorded which). V usage is TRBV15 and J usage is TRBJ1-4; D not resolved. The clonotype was recovered from a human donor with myelodysplastic syndrome. DNA of the CDR3: TGTGCCACCAGCAATCGGGATTCCTTTAATGAAAAACTGTTTTTT. It is translated as CATSNRDSFNEKLFF.